This T cell receptor (beta chain) originates from a study of shared clonotypes between healthy human individuals. Study findings and constraints: A reduction in generation probabilities was seen for non-shared clonotypes relative to those shared by all four donors.

Method: immunoSEQ multiplex PCR; TCRdb's copy keeps in-frame clones and lacks some. The sample lists approximately 2.4 million clones; more than 90% were seen once. The CDR3 length is 16 residues. Germline-derived CDR1 and CDR2 are SGHTA and FQGNSA. The germline V and J ends were trimmed by 5 bases and 3 bases, with 17 bases remaining between them. Concerning this clone itself: The target antigen is unknown.

The chain couples TRBV7-2 to TRBJ2-1; TRBD1 might be the D (6 bases). The source material was naive CD4+ T cells sorted from blood. Subset: CD45RA+ positively selected. The receptor was isolated from a man aged 18 to 29 in good health. Here the CDR3 DNA reads TGTGCCAGCAGCCCGTTCGGACAGAGAATCTACAATGAGCAGTTCTTC. Its translation is CASSPFGQRIYNEQFF. The full variable domain, its missing parts supplied by reference TRBV7-2 and TRBJ2-1, is GAGVSQSPSNKVTEKGKDVELRCDPISGHTALYWYRQSLGQGLEFLIYFQGNSAPDKSGLPSDRFSAERTGGSVSTLTIQRTQQEDSAVYLCASSPFGQRIYNEQFFGPGTRLTVL.